These T cell receptor beta chains were read from a single sample in a study of cytomegalovirus exposure and HLA in healthy donors. The repertoire was sequenced with immunoSEQ multiplex PCR; TCRdb's copy has only in-frame clones and lacks some. The sample holds some 170,000 clones, about 86% seen once. Sequencing input: PBMCs. These receptors all come from a woman aged 25 to 39 in good health and CMV-seronegative. CDR3s include the opening cysteine and the closing phenylalanine or tryptophan. The D gene is left open where the match is weak. The listing skips clone size in some rows; elsewhere it reads once, few, many or a size class.

J,V,size,D,CDR3,DNA
TRBJ1-1,TRBV27,.,.,CASSFTGNTEAFF,TGTGCCAGCAGTTTCACAGGTAACACTGAAGCTTTCTTT
TRBJ2-3,TRBV15,.,TRBD2,CATSREGSGGGLTDTQYF,TGTGCCACCAGCAGAGAGGGTAGCGGGGGGGGACTAACAGATACGCAGTATTTT
TRBJ2-5,TRBV27,.,TRBD2,CASSLFSGGLVQETQYF,TGTGCCAGCAGTTTATTTAGCGGGGGGCTTGTACAAGAGACCCAGTACTTC
TRBJ2-7,TRBV2,few,.,CASSEVAGWEQYF,TGTGCCAGCAGTGAAGTGGCAGGGTGGGAGCAGTACTTC
TRBJ1-2,TRBV4-2,once,.,CASSPPTGVRVNYGYTF,TGTGCCAGCAGCCCCCCGACAGGAGTAAGAGTTAACTATGGCTACACCTTC
TRBJ1-2,TRBV5-4,.,.,CASIHNGQRHYGYTF,TGTGCCAGCATTCACAACGGACAGCGCCACTATGGCTACACCTTC
TRBJ1-3,TRBV5-1,once,.,CASSPGGVGPGNTIYF,TGCGCCAGCAGCCCGGGCGGGGTAGGGCCTGGAAACACCATATATTTT
TRBJ1-1,TRBV10-1,once,.,CASSEDSTEAFF,TGCGCCAGCAGTGAGGATAGCACTGAAGCTTTCTTT
TRBJ1-2,TRBV19,.,TRBD1,CASSAGTGIGRGSYGYTF,TGTGCCAGTAGTGCCGGGACAGGGATTGGAAGGGGTAGCTATGGCTACACCTTC
TRBJ2-7,TRBV6-5,once,TRBD1,CASRRPGQGTYEQYF,TGTGCCAGCAGACGCCCGGGACAGGGAACCTACGAGCAGTACTTC
TRBJ2-7,TRBV5-1,.,.,CASSFKATYEQYF,TGCGCCAGCAGCTTTAAAGCGACCTACGAGCAGTACTTC
TRBJ1-6,TRBV19,.,.,CASSIRDSPLHF,TGTGCCAGTAGTATTCGAGATTCACCCCTCCACTTT
TRBJ1-1,TRBV30,.,TRBD1,CAWSLTGQMNTEAFF,TGTGCCTGGAGTTTGACAGGGCAGATGAACACTGAAGCTTTCTTT
TRBJ2-7,TRBV5-4,.,TRBD1,CASSSGTGGEYEQYF,TGTGCCAGCAGTTCCGGGACAGGGGGCGAATACGAGCAGTACTTC
TRBJ1-5,TRBV5-1,few,.,CASSLYSNQPQHF,TGCGCCAGCAGCTTATATAGCAATCAGCCCCAGCATTTT
TRBJ1-2,TRBV27,.,.,CASSSFSRRLYGYTF,TGTGCCAGCAGTTCCTTTAGCCGCCGGCTCTATGGCTACACCTTC
TRBJ1-4,TRBV11-1,.,.,CASSLYGPYRVNNEKLFF,TGTGCCAGCAGCTTATACGGCCCTTACAGGGTAAATAATGAAAAACTGTTTTTT
TRBJ2-1,TRBV5-1,.,TRBD2,CASSSGLAGGLILNEQFF,TGCGCCAGCAGCTCGGGACTAGCGGGGGGGCTTATTCTTAATGAGCAGTTCTTC
TRBJ1-2,TRBV2,.,.,CASSDRGSRGYTF,TGTGCCAGCAGTGACAGGGGTTCTAGAGGCTACACCTTC
TRBJ2-2,TRBV7-2,.,TRBD1,CASSIRPGTGYRELFF,TGTGCCAGCAGCATCCGCCCCGGGACAGGGTACCGGGAGCTGTTTTTT
TRBJ1-2,TRBV19,once,TRBD1,CASSTGVLGDGYTF,TGTGCCAGCAGTACAGGGGTGTTGGGAGATGGCTACACCTTC
TRBJ1-1,TRBV7-2,.,.,CASSVSQGWTEAFF,TGTGCCAGCAGCGTTAGCCAGGGCTGGACTGAAGCTTTCTTT
TRBJ1-2,TRBV7-9,.,TRBD1,CASSLAIGQGGHGYTF,TGTGCCAGCAGCTTAGCGATTGGACAGGGTGGGCATGGCTACACCTTC
TRBJ2-7,TRBV5-1,.,.,CASSGQGSYEQYF,TGCGCCAGCAGCGGGCAGGGTTCCTACGAGCAGTACTTC
TRBJ1-2,TRBV19,.,TRBD1,CASTKGQMGFYGYTF,TGTGCCAGTACGAAGGGACAGATGGGCTTCTATGGCTACACCTTC
TRBJ1-2,TRBV5-4,.,.,CASSLDIRGVANGYTF,TGTGCCAGCAGCTTGGATATCCGCGGGGTCGCAAATGGCTACACCTTC
TRBJ2-1,TRBV6-5,.,TRBD1,CASSFPTGQGYNEQFF,TGTGCCAGCAGTTTCCCAACGGGACAGGGTTACAATGAGCAGTTCTTC
TRBJ2-5,TRBV7-9,.,TRBD1,CASTQTGAQETQYF,TGTGCCAGCACCCAGACAGGGGCTCAAGAGACCCAGTACTTC
TRBJ2-1,TRBV7-7,.,TRBD2,CASSLDVGGSDEQFF,TGTGCCAGCAGCTTAGACGTCGGGGGGTCGGATGAGCAGTTCTTC
TRBJ2-3,TRBV6-1,.,.,CASSDPGQTASNPQYF,TGTGCCAGCAGTGATCCCGGACAGACAGCTTCAAACCCGCAGTATTTT
TRBJ2-5,TRBV5-6,.,.,CASSLDSHHQETQYF,TGTGCCAGCAGCTTGGATAGCCACCACCAAGAGACCCAGTACTTC
TRBJ2-2,TRBV2,once,.,CASLRGLTGELFF,TGTGCCAGCCTTCGGGGACTCACCGGGGAGCTGTTTTTT
TRBJ2-5,TRBV25-1,.,TRBD1,CASAKPGQGQETQYF,TGTGCCAGCGCAAAACCGGGACAGGGACAAGAGACCCAGTACTTC
TRBJ1-3,TRBV5-1,.,TRBD1,CASRQTGAARDTIYF,TGCGCCAGCAGGCAAACAGGGGCAGCTCGGGACACCATATATTTT
TRBJ2-5,TRBV12-5,.,.,CASGLAGVGQETQYF,TGTGCTAGTGGTTTGGCAGGGGTGGGGCAAGAGACCCAGTACTTC
TRBJ2-1,TRBV2,.,.,CASSSGNEQFF,TGTGCCAGCAGTAGCGGCAATGAGCAGTTCTTC
TRBJ1-1,TRBV6-1,.,.,CASSALTVLNTEAFF,TGTGCCAGCAGTGCCTTGACAGTATTGAACACTGAAGCTTTCTTT
TRBJ2-7,TRBV5-1,.,.,CASSWGWEGEQYF,TGCGCCAGCAGCTGGGGCTGGGAAGGGGAGCAGTACTTC
TRBJ1-1,TRBV19,.,.,CASSIWSGNTEAFF,TGTGCCAGTAGTATATGGTCAGGGAACACTGAAGCTTTCTTT
TRBJ1-1,TRBV6-5,.,.,CASTSPSQGNTEAFF,TGTGCCAGCACCTCTCCCTCACAGGGAAACACTGAAGCTTTCTTT
TRBJ1-4,TRBV9,.,TRBD1,CASSVDGTDYEKLFF,TGTGCCAGCAGCGTAGACGGGACAGACTATGAAAAACTGTTTTTT
TRBJ2-5,TRBV2,.,TRBD1,CASNPGQGGTQYF,TGTGCCAGCAACCCGGGACAGGGGGGGACCCAGTACTTC